The 24 T cell receptor beta chains presented below share a single source sample, sequenced in a study of blood T cells in healthy people across ages. Through a sample-barcoded 5' primer and a J-beta primer mix, a second PCR was run for roughly 6 to 11 cycles. TCRdb called the 5' RACE reads again in MiXCR, with one record for every CDR3 protein. The data contain about 1 million distinct CDR3 sequences, more than 35% of them singletons. Sequencing was performed on blood. These receptors all come from a woman aged 60-70 years in good health.

The rearrangement uses TRBV27 and TRBJ2-7; no clear D. With the DNA end fitting TRBJ2-5 better, the J assignment may be wrong. The germline CDR1 and CDR2 sequences are MNHEY and SMNVEV (reference sequence). There are 13 residues in the CDR3. CDR3 in DNA: TGTGCCAGCAGTTTTCAGATCGGAGAGACCCAGTACTTC. Protein product: CASSFQIGETQYF.

The rearrangement uses TRBV6-6 and TRBJ2-5, with a tentative D call TRBD1 (6 bases). V lost 0 bases, J lost 4 bases, and 12 bases lay in between. Germline V gene data show CDR1 as MNHNY and CDR2 as SVGAGI (reference sequence). The CDR3 length is 15 residues. This CDR3 is CASSYSTGKGETQYF. The CDR3 DNA sequence: TGTGCCAGCAGTTACTCCACAGGGAAGGGAGAGACCCAGTACTTC.

A single count supports this clonotype. J is TRBJ2-6 and V is TRBV20-1, with D unclear. This CDR3 comprises 14 residues. The germline V gene encodes CDR1 DFQATT and CDR2 SNEGSKA (reference sequence). The V end was cut by 5 bases, the J end by 3 bases, with 11 bases between. As DNA, the CDR3 is TGCAGTGCTCTCCGGGCAAGTGGGGCCAACGTCCTGACTTTC. It codes for CSALRASGANVLTF.

This chain connects TRBV6-2 or TRBV6-3 to TRBJ2-7; D remains unclear. The CDR3 consists of 13 residues. Germline CDR1 MNHEY, CDR2 SVGEGT. Deletions cut 6 bases from V and 2 bases from J, with 11 bases between. CDR3 in amino acids: CASRRNGPYEQYF. CDR3 bases: TGTGCCAGCAGACGTAACGGGCCCTACGAGCAGTACTTC.

This clonotype was seen a handful of times. The rearrangement uses TRBV18 and TRBJ1-5; D is undetermined. Germline V gives CDR1 KGHSH, CDR2 LQKENI. This CDR3 has 15 amino acids. Trimming took off 3 bases at V and 0 bases at J, with 9 bases between the two ends. Here the CDR3 DNA reads TGTGCCAGCTCACCCTTGGGGAATAGCAATCAGCCCCAGCATTTT. This gives the protein CASSPLGNSNQPQHF.

The chain combines TRBV4-3 with TRBJ2-7; D may be TRBD1 (5 bases). The V end lost 0 bases, the J end lost 0 bases, and 9 bases lay between the germline ends. This CDR3 region has 15 residues. Looked up from germline, CDR1 is LGHNA and CDR2 is YSLEER. The CDR3 sequence: CASSQDNRRSYEQYF. The DNA for the CDR3 is TGCGCCAGCAGCCAAGATAACAGGCGCTCCTACGAGCAGTACTTC.

Comments on this clonotype: A much larger clone lies one base from this, so it may be a read error. The rearrangement uses TRBV5-4 and TRBJ2-3; D uncertain. The CDR3 totals 12 residues. The V end lost 3 bases, the J end lost 2 bases, and 4 bases lay between the germline ends. Per germline, CDR1 SGHNT and CDR2 YYREEE (reference sequence). CDR3 bases: TGTGCCAGCAGCTGGGACACAGATACGCAGTATTTT. Amino acids: CASSWDTDTQYF.

This clonotype was seen a few times. V gene TRBV29-1 combines with J gene TRBJ2-1; D is perhaps TRBD2 (6 bases). Trimming removed 7 bases from V and 3 bases from J, with 19 bases in between. From germline, CDR1 is SQVTM and CDR2 ANQGSEA. CDR3 size: 15 residues. In DNA form, the CDR3 reads TGCAGCGCCGGGGGAGGTCCGGGTAACTACAATGAGCAGTTCTTC. It translates to CSAGGGPGNYNEQFF.

This clonotype was counted a single time. This chain links TRBV10-3 with TRBJ1-5, with D possibly matching TRBD1 (6 bases). The CDR3 loop spans 15 amino acids. V was clipped by 5 bases and J by 1 base, with 12 bases between them. CDR1 is ENHRY and CDR2 is SYGVKD in the germline V gene. CDR3 sequence reads: CAISWGGNSNQPQHF. The DNA of the CDR3 is TGTGCCATCAGTTGGGGGGGCAACAGCAATCAGCCCCAGCATTTT.

This clonotype was seen a handful of times. The gene calls are TRBV3-1 and TRBJ2-7; the match to TRBD2 covers 11 bases. V lost 4 bases and J lost 6; bases outside the gene matches: 8. CDR3 length: 15 amino acids. The germline V gene has CDR1 LGHDT and CDR2 YNNKEL (reference sequence). The chain's CDR3 is CASSLGTSGAAEQYF. For the CDR3, the DNA is TGTGCCAGCAGCCTCGGGACTAGCGGCGCGGCCGAGCAGTACTTC.

The sample holds a few counts of this clonotype. The rearrangement links TRBV20-1 to TRBJ2-7, with no clear D. Trimming pared 0 bases from V and 1 base from J, leaving 10 bases between. Germline V lookup: CDR1 DFQATT, CDR2 SNEGSKA (reference sequence). This CDR3 region has 14 residues. The CDR3 coding sequence is TGCAGTGCTAGAGACGCATCCCTTTCCTACGAGCAGTACTTC. Translated: CSARDASLSYEQYF.

This clonotype was seen a handful of times. J is TRBJ2-1 and V is TRBV11-2, with 11 nucleotides matching TRBD2. The junction had 5 bases not matched to a gene; V was cut back by 1 base and J by 6 bases. This CDR3 is 16 amino acids long. Germline CDR1 and CDR2: SGHAT and FQNNGV. CDR3 sequence reads: CASSLVLTSGSNEQFF. The CDR3 nucleotides read TGTGCCAGCAGCTTAGTTCTAACTAGCGGGAGCAATGAGCAGTTCTTC. The full variable domain, completed using reference TRBV11-2 and TRBJ2-1, is EAGVAQSPRYKIIEKRQSVAFWCNPISGHATLYWYQQILGQGPKLLIQFQNNGVVDDSQLPKDRFSAERLKGVDSTLKIQPAKLEDSAVYLCASSLVLTSGSNEQFFGPGTRLTVL.

A single count supports this clonotype. The chain employs TRBV30 and TRBJ1-2, with D possibly TRBD1 on 6 matching bases. From germline, CDR1 is GTSNPN and CDR2 SVGIG (reference sequence). V lost 0 bases and J lost 7, with 12 bases in between. CDR3 size: 13 residues. CDR3 nucleotides: TGTGCCTGGAGTGTCTACAGGGTAATTGGCTACACCTTC. This gives the protein CAWSVYRVIGYTF.

This chain connects TRBV20-1 to TRBJ2-1; D may be TRBD2 (6 bases). CDR1 DFQATT and CDR2 SNEGSKA come from the germline V gene (reference sequence). The V end was cut by 4 bases, the J end by 7 bases, with 20 bases between. The CDR3 is made up of 15 amino acids. The CDR3 reads CSANEPSDQQNEQFF. DNA of the CDR3: TGCAGTGCTAACGAGCCTAGCGACCAGCAGAATGAGCAGTTCTTC.

The rearrangement uses TRBV7-2 and TRBJ2-7, with TRBD1 identical over 8 bases. The CDR3 covers 14 residues. Per germline, CDR1 SGHTA and CDR2 FQGNSA. J gave up 5 bases and V 7 bases, and 10 bases lay outside the gene matches. This chain's CDR3 is CASTPRDRFHEQYF. In DNA form, the CDR3 reads TGTGCCAGCACCCCGAGGGACAGGTTCCACGAGCAGTACTTC.

V is TRBV18 and J is TRBJ2-7; 8 nucleotides match TRBD1. The end of the DNA aligns better with TRBJ2-5, so the J call may be wrong. Germline V CDR1 and CDR2: KGHSH, LQKENI. The CDR3 has 17 amino acids. The CDR3 loop reads CASSPTDGQGNRKTQYF. CDR3 nucleotide sequence: TGTGCCAGCTCTCCAACAGACGGACAGGGTAATCGGAAGACCCAGTACTTC.

The chain recombines TRBV4-2 with TRBJ2-1; TRBD2 aligns across 7 bases. The V gene's germline CDR1 is LGHNA and CDR2 YNFKEQ. CDR3 size: 16 residues. V shed 0 bases and J 5 bases; nucleotides not matched to a gene: 7. CDR3 in DNA: TGTGCCAGCAGCCAAGATGGGGTAGCGGGTAACAATGAGCAGTTCTTC. Protein: CASSQDGVAGNNEQFF.

There are a few counts of this clonotype. This chain connects TRBV29-1 to TRBJ2-2; D perhaps matches TRBD1 (6 bases). The V end was cut by 5 bases, the J end by 5 bases, with 12 bases between. The CDR3 loop spans 13 amino acids. CDR1 SQVTM and CDR2 ANQGSEA come from the germline V gene. CDR3 DNA sequence: TGCAGCGTTCTCGAGGGGGAAACCGGGGAGCTGTTTTTT. Its translation: CSVLEGETGELFF.

In its sample, this clonotype was seen once. The V gene is TRBV10-3, the J gene TRBJ2-1; D could derive from TRBD1 or TRBD2 (6 bases each). Germline CDR1 is ENHRY and CDR2 is SYGVKD. The V end was cut by 6 bases, the J end by 0 bases, with 12 bases between. This CDR3 has 15 residues. The CDR3 bases are TGTGCCATCAGGGGGGGACAAAGCTCCTACAATGAGCAGTTCTTC. This gives the protein CAIRGGQSSYNEQFF.

This clonotype turned up a few times. This chain connects TRBV11-2 to TRBJ2-1; 7 bases fit TRBD1. This CDR3 comprises 17 residues. The junction had 14 bases not matched to a gene; V was cut back by 5 bases and J by 4 bases. Per germline, CDR1 SGHAT and CDR2 FQNNGV. The CDR3: CASSPLQGSAIYNEQFF. The CDR3 DNA is TGTGCCAGCAGCCCCCTACAGGGGAGCGCAATTTACAATGAGCAGTTCTTC.

The chain combines TRBV11-2 with TRBJ1-1; D remains unclear. V was cut by 5 bases and J by 2 bases, with 6 bases left in between. Germline loops: CDR1 SGHAT, CDR2 FQNNGV. The CDR3 is made up of 12 amino acids. For the CDR3, the DNA is TGTGCCAGCAGCCAGACAAACACTGAAGCTTTCTTT. Its protein product is CASSQTNTEAFF.

This clonotype was seen just once. The CDR3 sequence is CASSSSIGLAGGEQFF. Here the CDR3 DNA reads TGTGCCAGCAGCTCCAGTATCGGACTAGCGGGAGGCGAGCAGTTCTTC. The V gene is TRBV7-9, the J gene TRBJ2-1; 14 bases agree with TRBD2. The CDR3 is made up of 16 amino acids. Germline CDR1 and CDR2: SEHNR and FQNEAQ (reference sequence). V was clipped by 4 bases and J by 10 bases; unmatched bases: 9.

Only a few counts were recorded for this clonotype. The chain couples TRBV7-2 to TRBJ1-2, with 7 positions matching TRBD1. Unmatched junction bases numbered 8, after V lost 5 bases and J lost 2 bases. CDR1 is SGHTA, CDR2 FQGNSA, per germline. The CDR3 runs 15 residues. The DNA of the CDR3 is TGTGCCAGCAGCCCCGACAGGGTTCCGAACTATGGCTACACCTTC. Translated: CASSPDRVPNYGYTF.

This clonotype has a handful of counts. This chain joins TRBV28 and TRBJ2-5; D unresolved. The germline CDR1 and CDR2 sequences are MDHEN and SYDVKM. The CDR3 loop spans 13 amino acids. V lost 6 bases and J 7 bases, leaving 15 bases between the germline ends. The CDR3 DNA reads as TGTGCCAGCAGCCCCCAGGTGGTCGGGACCCAGTACTTC. It encodes CASSPQVVGTQYF.